The TCR beta chain under discussion was sequenced for a study of beta chain features in type 1 diabetes (dated by TCRdb to about 2018). With regard to the full study: Mean age, gender distribution, total cell number and subset yield were not different between patients and healthy donors. A total of about 100,000,000 sorted cells were examined across all samples, and RNA yield correlated strongly with the number of cells per subset. In the study, TCRB repertoires of sorted circulating CD4+ T cell subsets from recently diagnosed type 1 diabetes patients were compared with those of matched healthy donors. Whereas all 30 or so donors provided naive and central memory subsets, regulatory and stem cell-like memory subsets were isolated from just 8 patients and roughly eight healthy donors.

From each donor, a single peripheral blood sample of approximately 120 mL on average was drawn into heparinised tubes. A BD FACSAria II was used to sort naive, central memory, regulatory and stem cell-like memory CD4+ T cells with a panel that included CD45RO, CCR7, CD25, CD127, CD95 and CD27. Purity was above 98% for every sorted population. PBMCs were isolated immediately by Lymphoprep density gradient centrifugation and stained directly without culture. So that batch effects would be minimized, each experiment stained and sorted samples in pairs, pairing one healthy donor with one patient. The entire isolated RNA was reverse transcribed using the High Capacity cDNA Reverse Transcription Kit, and thus expressed TCRB transcripts were sequenced. Naive, central memory and regulatory T cell samples underwent deep immunoSEQ sequencing, averaging about 3.57 million total reads per sample. After sorted cells were lysed in RLT buffer, RNA was extracted with DNase-treated RNeasy Micro or Mini kits, with the choice depending on cell number. To prevent cross-contamination, each cell subset was processed individually, whereas patient and healthy donor samples were processed jointly. TCRB sequences were amplified from cDNA with the immunoSEQ multiplex PCR, producing 87-bp fragments spanning the CDR3 region. Sequencing of the amplicons was done on the Illumina HiSeq platform. The study's own analysis went as follows. Synthetic template baselines were used to correct PCR bias computationally, reads within Hamming distance 2 were collapsed together, and singletons that could not be merged were discarded. Reads were aligned to IMGT to assign V, D and J genes, CDR3 length, and insertions or deletions at six rearrangement sites. Within each subset, clonotype counts were normalized to sorted cell number, after which true diversity and Gini coefficients were computed with the tcR R package. The overlap coefficient, calculated on TCRB nucleotide sequences, was used to quantify repertoire sharing. In TCRdb, the immuneACCESS table is reduced to in-frame sequences with V and J assigned. These tables do not hold every clone; where another copy was compared, an unresolved V gene accounts for under half, and the others remain unexplained. D and trimming were read from the DNA, whereas the V and J calls and clone size are those reported in that table. Across this sample there are 200,000 to 250,000 clones, with roughly a tenth seen only once. 1% to 1.5% of the sample is taken by the ten largest.

Measured from the cysteine to the phenylalanine, the CDR3 is 14 residues long. This entry keeps only the CDR3 DNA: 42 bases, framed from base 1. V is reduced by 3 bases and J by 7 bases, leaving a spacing of 13 bases between them. CDR1 SGHTA and CDR2 FQGNSA were looked up in the germline V gene. On the study overall, not on this receptor specifically: Because cDNA rather than genomic DNA was sequenced, highly expressing activated cells could have been over-represented, although no difference in activation and CD3 levels was found between groups. Naive, central memory and regulatory TCRB repertoires appeared to be more alike among patients than among healthy donors. In all four CD4+ subsets, TCRB CDR3 length was moderately but significantly shorter in type 1 diabetes patients. PCR might favor shorter templates, but patient and control samples were amplified and corrected together, so any skew would affect both groups equally. Because the HLA sub-analyses included only small numbers of individuals, any influence of HLA type on TCRB rearrangement was left unresolved. At VDJ recombination sites, type 1 diabetes patients had fewer insertions and more deleted nucleotides, which implies abnormalities in thymic rearrangement.

A note on this clone: This clone's antigen is unknown. No base quality values were provided; no much bigger clone lies one nucleotide off.

Sequencing used central memory CD4+ T cells from blood. This clonotype originated in a man between 18 and 35 years old in good health. The V and J genes are TRBV7-2 and TRBJ2-1, with no confident D gene call. The CDR3 reads CASSLALSSNEQFF. In nucleotide form, the sequence is TGTGCCAGCAGCTTGGCTCTCTCGTCGAATGAGCAGTTCTTC.